The source of this T cell receptor beta chain is a study of control samples from healthy donors and cancer patients. The assay was immunoSEQ multiplex PCR, and TCRdb's table has in-frame clones only and misses some. The sample records more than 120,000 clones, about nine tenths being singletons. This CDR3 has 19 residues. Germline CDR1 LGHDT, CDR2 YNNKEL (reference sequence). The V end lost 4 bases, the J end lost 4 bases, and 28 bases lay between the germline ends. The chain has TRBV3-1 (or the pseudogene TRBV3-2) and TRBJ2-5; TRBD1 is a possible D gene (5 bases). The specimen was blood. The clonotype originates from a man younger than 45 in good health. The CDR3 sequence is CASSLKKATATSRGETQYF. In DNA, the CDR3 is TGTGCCAGCAGCCTAAAAAAAGCGACAGCTACCTCGAGAGGAGAGACCCAGTACTTC.